These 23 T cell receptor beta chains share one sample of origin, sequenced in a study of T cell responses to AZD1222 COVID-19 vaccine. TCRdb's table, derived via immunoSEQ multiplex PCR, lists solely in-frame clones and lacks some. Here the sample spans 150,000 to 200,000 clones, around 92% being singletons. The specimen comprised peripheral blood, sampled on day 0 of AZD1222 vaccination. The receptors derive from an adult in good health.

The V call is TRBV5-6, the J call TRBJ1-5; 11 bases match TRBD1. The trim removed 3 bases at V and 1 base at J, leaving 3 bases unmatched. The CDR3 sequence is 16 residues long. From germline, CDR1 is SGHDT and CDR2 YYEEEE. In DNA form, the CDR3 reads TGTGCCAGCAGCTCGGGGACAGGGGGAAGCAATCAGCCCCAGCATTTT. It codes for CASSSGTGGSNQPQHF.

The chain couples TRBV6-6 to TRBJ2-4; D is ambiguous. Germline lookup yields CDR1 MNHNY and CDR2 SVGAGI (reference sequence). The CDR3 covers 12 residues. V shed 2 bases and J shed 7 bases, with 6 bases lying between them. CDR3 sequence reads: CASSYLGNIQYF. CDR3 DNA: TGTGCCAGCAGTTACCTGGGGAACATTCAGTACTTC.

The CDR3 DNA reads TGTGCCAGCAGCTCTGGACAGGGTCTTGTGAATAATTCACCCCTCCACTTT. Its translation is CASSSGQGLVNNSPLHF. V gene TRBV7-2 combines with J gene TRBJ1-6, with TRBD1 matching over 8 bases. CDR3 size: 17 residues. V lost 4 bases, J lost 5 bases, and 10 bases stayed unmatched. CDR1 is SGHTA, CDR2 FQGNSA, per germline. The complete variable domain, with remaining parts taken from reference TRBV7-2 and TRBJ1-6, reads GAGVSQSPSNKVTEKGKDVELRCDPISGHTALYWYRQSLGQGLEFLIYFQGNSAPDKSGLPSDRFSAERTGGSVSTLTIQRTQQEDSAVYLCASSSGQGLVNNSPLHFGNGTRLTVT.

The V and J genes are TRBV29-1 and TRBJ2-5; 10 nucleotides agree with TRBD1. The trim removed 5 bases at V and 1 base at J, leaving 7 bases unmatched. The CDR3 has 15 amino acids. CDR1 and CDR2 (germline): SQVTM, ANQGSEA. The CDR3: CSVRTGGRVQETQYF. The DNA for the CDR3 is TGCAGCGTTAGGACAGGGGGACGGGTCCAAGAGACCCAGTACTTC.

V usage is TRBV4-3 and J usage is TRBJ2-3, with D possibly TRBD2 on 6 matching bases. CDR1 LGHNA and CDR2 YSLEER come from the germline V gene. Trimming took 2 bases from V and 2 from J, leaving 8 bases between them. The CDR3 is 14 amino acids. In DNA form, the CDR3 reads TGCGCCAGCAGCCAATGGACTATCACAGATACGCAGTATTTT. This gives the protein CASSQWTITDTQYF.

The V call is TRBV21-1, the J call TRBJ1-1. TRBV21-1 is assigned pseudogene status. This CDR3 has 15 residues. The CDR3 nucleotides read TGTGCCAGCAGCTACCATAATGGTGGATGCACTGAAGCTTTCTTT. Protein sequence: CASSYHNGGCTEAFF.

The chain couples TRBV6-5 to TRBJ1-2; no reliable D call. V was clipped by 8 bases and J by 7 bases, with 11 bases between them. This CDR3 has 11 amino acids. Looked up from germline, CDR1 is MNHEY and CDR2 is SVGAGI. CDR3 sequence reads: CASLWAGGYTF. The CDR3 DNA follows: TGTGCCAGCCTATGGGCGGGTGGCTACACCTTC.

The chain combines TRBV20-1 with TRBJ1-5; 9 bases line up with TRBD1. The CDR3 totals 11 residues. The trim removed 2 bases at V and 15 bases at J, leaving 5 bases unmatched. Germline V gives CDR1 DFQATT, CDR2 SNEGSKA (reference sequence). As DNA, the CDR3 is TGCAGTGCTAGATCCCCGACAGGGGGGCATTTT. This gives the protein CSARSPTGGHF.

The V call is TRBV9, the J call TRBJ1-2; unclear D gene. V was pared by 0 bases and J by 6 bases, with 15 bases between. CDR1 SGDLS and CDR2 YYNGEE come from the germline V gene. The CDR3 extends over 15 amino acids. As DNA, the CDR3 is TGTGCCAGCAGCGTAGCAAGTAGGGAATTTAATGGCTACACCTTC. Its translation: CASSVASREFNGYTF.

This chain links TRBV2 with TRBJ2-4; TRBD1 might be the D (6 bases). Between the trimmed V and J ends, which lost 6 bases and 0 bases, there was a span of 24 bases. Germline loops: CDR1 SNHLY, CDR2 FYNNEI. This CDR3 is 19 amino acids long. CDR3 bases: TGTGCCAGCAGGGCGAACACCGGGACATCCTATCTAGCCAAAAACATTCAGTACTTC. Its translation is CASRANTGTSYLAKNIQYF.

The chain carries TRBV5-1 and TRBJ2-7, with D hard to call. The germline V and J ends were trimmed by 6 bases and 2 bases, with 12 bases remaining between them. Germline V gives CDR1 SGHRS, CDR2 YFSETQ. The CDR3 loop spans 13 amino acids. The CDR3 reads CASTGLAAYEQYF. The CDR3 nucleotides read TGCGCCAGCACCGGTTTAGCTGCCTACGAGCAGTACTTC.

This chain uses TRBV11-3 with TRBJ2-7; D is perhaps TRBD2 (6 bases). Germline loops: CDR1 SGHNT, CDR2 YENEEA. V was shortened by 3 bases and J by 0 bases, with 9 bases between the two germline ends. This CDR3 is built from 14 residues. The CDR3 bases are TGTGCCAGCAGCTTTAGCGGCAGCTCCTACGAGCAGTACTTC. Translating gives CASSFSGSSYEQYF. Full variable domain (rest looked up from reference TRBV11-3 and TRBJ2-7): EAGVVQSPRYKIIEKKQPVAFWCNPISGHNTLYWYLQNLGQGPELLIRYENEEAVDDSQLPKDRFSAERLKGVDSTLKIQPAELGDSAVYLCASSFSGSSYEQYFGPGTRLTVT.

The V call is TRBV6-5, the J call TRBJ2-3, with no clear D. The CDR3 runs to 14 residues. V lost 3 bases and J 3 bases, leaving 10 bases between the germline ends. Germline V gene sequence: CDR1 MNHEY, CDR2 SVGAGI. The CDR3 DNA sequence: TGTGCCAGCAGTTATGACCCCGGAACAGATACGCAGTATTTT. Translating gives CASSYDPGTDTQYF.

The rearrangement uses TRBV27 and TRBJ2-3; D gene ambiguous. With 5 bases removed from V and 2 bases from J, the gap between germline ends came to 8 bases. The germline V gene encodes CDR1 MNHEY and CDR2 SMNVEV (reference sequence). This CDR3 region has 13 residues. This chain's CDR3 is CASSRPYTDTQYF. In nucleotides, the CDR3 is TGTGCCAGCAGTCGCCCCTACACAGATACGCAGTATTTT.

V and J are TRBV25-1 and TRBJ1-2, with 7 bases lining up with TRBD1. The CDR3 has 13 amino acids. The V gene's germline CDR1 is MGHDK and CDR2 SYGVNS. Trimming took 4 bases from V and 7 from J; bases not matched to a gene: 6. CDR3: CASSGTGAAGYTF. The CDR3 DNA is TGTGCCAGCAGTGGCACAGGGGCGGCTGGCTACACCTTC.

The chain carries TRBV7-2 and TRBJ2-1; 8 bases are a match to TRBD2. With V trimmed by 5 bases and J by 3 bases, 3 bases remained unmatched. CDR3 size: 14 residues. CDR1 is SGHTA and CDR2 is FQGNSA in the germline V gene. The CDR3 region is CASSPGTSYNEQFF. The CDR3 DNA reads as TGTGCCAGCAGCCCCGGGACTAGCTACAATGAGCAGTTCTTC.

The rearrangement joins TRBV15 to TRBJ2-3; TRBD2 agrees at 15 bases. Germline loops: CDR1 LNHNV, CDR2 YYDKDF (reference sequence). CDR3 length: 18 amino acids. Losses at the gene ends were 0 bases for V and 9 bases for J; bases not matched to a gene: 10. The CDR3 protein is CATSRDTGLAGGRLTQYF. DNA for the CDR3: TGTGCCACCAGCAGAGATACGGGACTAGCGGGAGGACGGTTGACGCAGTATTTT.

This chain joins TRBV5-5 and TRBJ2-1; 9 bases map to TRBD2. This CDR3 has 15 amino acids. Trimming took 1 base from V and 4 from J; bases not matched to a gene: 3. Germline assignment: CDR1 SGHKS and CDR2 YYEKEE (reference sequence). CDR3 residues: CASSLSLAGYNEQFF. CDR3 nucleotides: TGTGCCAGCAGCTTGTCCCTAGCGGGATACAATGAGCAGTTCTTC. Full variable domain (remainder filled in from reference TRBV5-5 and TRBJ2-1): DAGVTQSPTHLIKTRGQQVTLRCSPISGHKSVSWYQQVLGQGPQFIFQYYEKEERGRGNFPDRFSARQFPNYSSELNVNALLLGDSALYLCASSLSLAGYNEQFFGPGTRLTVL.

The V and J genes are TRBV2 and TRBJ2-3; 9 nucleotides agree with TRBD2. The CDR3 contains 16 residues. The V gene end was trimmed by 4 bases and the J gene end by 2 bases; junction bases not matched to a gene: 7. Germline V gene lookup returns CDR1 SNHLY and CDR2 FYNNEI. The CDR3 DNA reads as TGTGCCAGCAGTGTGGGGCTAGCGGGATTCACAGATACGCAGTATTTT. Its translation: CASSVGLAGFTDTQYF.

V and J are TRBV14 and TRBJ2-2; perhaps TRBD2 as D (5 bases). V lost 1 base to trimming and J lost 6 bases, with 9 bases between them. The V gene's germline CDR1 is SGHDN and CDR2 FVKESK. The CDR3 length is 14 residues. CDR3 coding DNA: TGTGCCAGCAGCCAAGGTTTACTAGCCGGGGAGCTGTTTTTT. Protein product: CASSQGLLAGELFF.

This chain links TRBV13 with TRBJ1-6; TRBD1 matches 7 bases. From germline, CDR1 is PRHDT and CDR2 FYEKMQ (reference sequence). The CDR3 is made up of 17 amino acids. V was pared by 0 bases and J by 7 bases, with 9 bases of the junction left unmatched. The CDR3 protein is CASSLGRQGIMNSPLHF. The DNA for the CDR3 is TGTGCCAGCAGCTTAGGAAGACAGGGTATAATGAATTCACCCCTCCACTTT.

The rearrangement uses TRBV28 and TRBJ1-3; 7 bases map to TRBD1. V gave up 2 bases and J gave up 0 bases; unmatched junction bases: 7. Per the germline V gene, CDR1 is MDHEN and CDR2 is SYDVKM. CDR3 length equals 17 residues. CDR3 amino acids: CASSLTGTDLSGNTIYF. CDR3 sequence (DNA): TGTGCCAGCAGTTTAACAGGGACAGACCTCTCTGGAAACACCATATATTTT.

V is TRBV5-1 and J is TRBJ2-1; a weak D match, TRBD1 (6 bases). The CDR3 runs 15 residues. V was cut by 2 bases and J by 4 bases, with 13 bases left in between. CDR1 and CDR2 from the germline V gene are SGHRS and YFSETQ. Here the CDR3 DNA reads TGCGCCAGCAGCTTTCAGGGGCTGGAGTACAATGAGCAGTTCTTC. Residues: CASSFQGLEYNEQFF.